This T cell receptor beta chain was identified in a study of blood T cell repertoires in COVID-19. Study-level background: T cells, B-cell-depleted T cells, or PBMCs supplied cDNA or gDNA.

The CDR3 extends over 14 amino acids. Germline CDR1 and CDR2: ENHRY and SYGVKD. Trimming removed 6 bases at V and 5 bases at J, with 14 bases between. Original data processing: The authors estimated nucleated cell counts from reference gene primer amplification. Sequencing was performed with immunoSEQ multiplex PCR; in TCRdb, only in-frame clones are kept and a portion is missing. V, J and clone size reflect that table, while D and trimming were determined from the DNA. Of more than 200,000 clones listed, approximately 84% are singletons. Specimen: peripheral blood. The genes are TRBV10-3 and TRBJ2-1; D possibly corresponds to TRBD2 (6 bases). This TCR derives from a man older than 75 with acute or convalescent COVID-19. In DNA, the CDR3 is TGTGCCATCAGCCTCCCGGGCGGGAACAATGAGCAGTTCTTC. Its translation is CAISLPGGNNEQFF.